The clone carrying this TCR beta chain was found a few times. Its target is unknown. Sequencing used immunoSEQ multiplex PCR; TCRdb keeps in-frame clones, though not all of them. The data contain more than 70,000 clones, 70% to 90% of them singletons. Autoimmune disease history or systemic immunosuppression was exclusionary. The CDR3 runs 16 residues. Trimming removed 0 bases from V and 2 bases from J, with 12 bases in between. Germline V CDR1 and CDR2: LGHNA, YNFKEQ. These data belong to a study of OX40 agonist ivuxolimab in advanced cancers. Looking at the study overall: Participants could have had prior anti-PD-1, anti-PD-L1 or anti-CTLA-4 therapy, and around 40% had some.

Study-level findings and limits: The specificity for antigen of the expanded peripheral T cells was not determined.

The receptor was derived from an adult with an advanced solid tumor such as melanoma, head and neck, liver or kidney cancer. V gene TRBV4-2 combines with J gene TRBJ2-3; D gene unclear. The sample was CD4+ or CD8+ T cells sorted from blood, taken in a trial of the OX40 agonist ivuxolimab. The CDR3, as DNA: TGTGCCAGCAGCCAAGAAGAGGCCAGCTACACAGATACGCAGTATTTT. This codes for CASSQEEASYTDTQYF.